The entry below describes one T cell receptor beta chain. Antigen: not known. This specimen belongs to a study of CD8 T cells in Susac syndrome. Study observations and caveats: Only a relatively small number of individuals were included in the TCR sequencing and HLA analysis.

TCR beta from blood CD8+ and CD4+ T cells was sequenced. Reverse transcription of roughly 0.5 to 1 ug RNA used random hexamers. Amplification of TCR beta CDR3 by immunoSEQ multiplex PCR spanned 54 Vbeta and 13 Jbeta. In TCRdb, the immunoSEQ multiplex PCR reads were re-called with MiXCR into one record per CDR3 protein. The table shows about 25,000 distinct CDR3 sequences, with around 94% occurring only once. This receptor was obtained from a human donor in good health. The sequencing input was CD8+ T cells from PBMCs.

CDR3: CASSARDRGHEQYF. CDR3 bases: TGTGCCAGCAGCGCCCGGGACAGGGGCCACGAGCAGTACTTC. The rearrangement joins TRBV9 to TRBJ2-7, with 10 bases that match TRBD1. Germline assignment: CDR1 SGDLS and CDR2 YYNGEE. Unmatched junction bases numbered 5, after V lost 3 bases and J lost 5 bases. The CDR3 loop spans 14 amino acids.